A single sample is the source of the 20 T cell receptor beta chains below, sequenced in a study of cytomegalovirus exposure and HLA in healthy donors. It was with 60 Vbeta and 13 Jbeta primers that the PCR ran. Measured with immunoSEQ multiplex PCR; TCRdb has only the in-frame clones, and not every one. Altogether 120,000 or so clones are present, more than 70% being singletons, with the ten largest covering under 1.2%. Sequenced input: PBMCs. The receptors stem from a human donor in good health.

The V call is TRBV11-2, the J call TRBJ2-7; perhaps TRBD1 as D (6 bases). The CDR3 has 15 amino acids. V lost 1 base, J lost 1 base, and 11 bases lay in between. The germline gives CDR1 SGHAT, CDR2 FQNNGV. The CDR3 loop is CASSLAGVGSYEQYF. CDR3 bases: TGTGCCAGCAGCTTAGCAGGGGTCGGATCCTACGAGCAGTACTTC.

This clone appeared a few times. The DNA for the CDR3 is TGCGCCAGCAGCCAAGACAGGGGGGACACTGAAGCTTTCTTT. Protein: CASSQDRGDTEAFF. V gene TRBV4-1 combines with J gene TRBJ1-1; 7 nucleotides line up with TRBD1. CDR1 and CDR2 (germline): MGHRA, YSYEKL. Unmatched junction bases numbered 1, after V lost 0 bases and J lost 3 bases. There are 14 residues in the CDR3.

This clone was seen only a few times. The gene calls are TRBV6-1 and TRBJ1-2; D uncertain. The V and J ends lost 4 bases and 4 bases respectively, with 10 bases between them. Germline lookup yields CDR1 MNHNS and CDR2 SASEGT. The length of the CDR3 is 13 residues. CDR3 in DNA: TGTGCCAGCAGTGTTCAGGATAGCTATGGCTACACCTTC. Translated: CASSVQDSYGYTF.

This sequence joins TRBV6-5 and TRBJ2-3; possibly TRBD2 for D (5 bases). V was clipped by 4 bases and J by 6 bases, with 14 bases between them. The germline V gene has CDR1 MNHEY and CDR2 SVGAGI. CDR3 length equals 14 residues. The DNA for the CDR3 is TGTGCCAGCAGTTTATTCGGGAATTGGGATACGCAGTATTTT. It encodes CASSLFGNWDTQYF.

The chain is built from TRBV13 and TRBJ1-2; maybe TRBD1 (6 bases). This CDR3 region has 13 residues. The germline V and J ends were trimmed by 3 bases and 12 bases, with 17 bases remaining between them. Germline-derived CDR1 and CDR2 are PRHDT and FYEKMQ (reference sequence). The CDR3 region is CASSFGGAGIDTF. In nucleotides, the CDR3 is TGTGCCAGCAGCTTTGGGGGGGCAGGTATCGACACCTTC.

The chain recombines TRBV5-1 with TRBJ1-4; 7 bases match TRBD1. CDR3 size: 14 residues. Germline-derived CDR1 and CDR2 are SGHRS and YFSETQ. Unmatched junction bases numbered 4, after V lost 2 bases and J lost 6 bases. The CDR3 loop reads CASSLGGSDEKLFF. Written as DNA, the CDR3 is TGCGCCAGCAGCTTAGGGGGCAGTGATGAAAAACTGTTTTTT.

Regarding this clone: One end of the junction varies from germline; a read error may be responsible. The rearrangement joins TRBV29-1 to TRBJ2-1; 7 bases agree with TRBD1. The CDR3 totals 14 residues. Looked up from germline, CDR1 is SQVTM and CDR2 is ANQGSEA. The chain's CDR3 is CSVAGTVTYNEQLF. DNA for the CDR3: TGCAGCGTGGCCGGGACAGTCACCTACAATGAGCAGCTCTTC.

The rearrangement joins TRBV9 to TRBJ1-3; D is perhaps TRBD1 (6 bases). The CDR3 sequence is 13 residues long. Germline V gives CDR1 SGDLS, CDR2 YYNGEE. The ends were cut back, 2 bases at V and 4 bases at J, with 7 bases in the middle. The CDR3 bases are TGTGCCAGCAGCGTTCAGGGGGGAAACACCATATATTTT. It specifies CASSVQGGNTIYF.

This sequence joins TRBV10-1 and TRBJ2-7; D is perhaps TRBD2 (5 bases). CDR3 length: 12 residues. The ends were cut back, 8 bases at V and 5 bases at J, with 13 bases in the middle. CDR1 WNHNN and CDR2 SYGVQD come from the germline V gene (reference sequence). CDR3 residues: CASEGDGNEQYF. CDR3 DNA sequence: TGCGCCAGCGAGGGAGACGGGAACGAGCAGTACTTC.

The chain carries TRBV5-1 and TRBJ2-3; perhaps TRBD2 as D (5 bases). Germline values: CDR1 SGHRS, CDR2 YFSETQ. This CDR3 is built from 15 residues. V was shortened by 6 bases and J by 3 bases, with 17 bases between the two germline ends. In nucleotides, the CDR3 is TGCGCCAGCAAAAGTGTAGTCGGGGAAACAGATACGCAGTATTTT. This encodes CASKSVVGETDTQYF.

The chain has TRBV19 and TRBJ1-1; D is perhaps TRBD1 (5 bases). V lost 3 bases and J 5 bases, leaving 13 bases between the germline ends. There are 14 residues in the CDR3. CDR1 and CDR2 (germline): LNHDA, SQIVND (reference sequence). CDR3: CASSMARGQTEAFF. CDR3 sequence (DNA): TGTGCCAGTAGTATGGCGCGGGGCCAAACTGAAGCTTTCTTT.

The V call is TRBV11-1, the J call TRBJ2-7; TRBD1 agrees at 7 bases. CDR3 length: 15 amino acids. V lost 0 bases, J lost 1 base, and 3 bases stayed unmatched. Per germline, CDR1 SGHAT and CDR2 FQDESV (reference sequence). The DNA for the CDR3 is TGTGCCAGCAGCTTAGCTGGGACAGCATCCTACGAGCAGTACTTC. This gives the protein CASSLAGTASYEQYF.

The genes are TRBV9 and TRBJ1-4, with D perhaps TRBD1 (6 bases). Germline CDR1 and CDR2: SGDLS and YYNGEE. The CDR3 runs 15 residues. Between the trimmed V and J ends, which lost 2 bases and 5 bases, there was a span of 13 bases. This chain's CDR3 is CASSVGTGPNEKLFF. The CDR3 DNA sequence: TGTGCCAGCAGCGTCGGTACAGGGCCGAATGAAAAACTGTTTTTT.

The chain carries TRBV7-3 and TRBJ2-1; 10 bases agree with TRBD2. CDR3 size: 17 residues. V gave up 5 bases and J gave up 5 bases; unmatched junction bases: 12. The germline CDR1 and CDR2 sequences are SGHTA and FQGTGA. The CDR3 region is CASSRGPSGGSDNEQFF. The CDR3 DNA is TGTGCCAGCAGCCGTGGCCCTAGCGGGGGTTCGGACAATGAGCAGTTCTTC.

The V call is TRBV6-6, the J call TRBJ1-1; 8 bases line up with TRBD1. The CDR3 extends over 12 amino acids. Germline values: CDR1 MNHNY, CDR2 SVGAGI (reference sequence). The ends lost 8 bases at V and 4 bases at J; junction bases unmatched: 3. The CDR3 spells CASLDRGTEAFF. CDR3 DNA: TGTGCCAGCCTTGACAGGGGCACTGAAGCTTTCTTT.

The chain couples TRBV5-4 to TRBJ1-3; TRBD1 is a possible D gene (6 bases). The CDR3 loop spans 13 amino acids. Germline-derived CDR1 and CDR2 are SGHNT and YYREEE (reference sequence). V dropped 2 bases and J dropped 3 bases, with 6 bases sitting between them. This CDR3 is CASSFRGGNTIYF. The CDR3, as DNA: TGTGCCAGCAGCTTCAGGGGTGGAAACACCATATATTTT.

This chain uses TRBV5-6 with TRBJ2-5, with unresolved D. The CDR3 extends over 14 amino acids. V was clipped by 0 bases and J by 3 bases, with 9 bases between them. In germline, CDR1 is SGHDT, CDR2 YYEEEE. Here the CDR3 reads CASSLAGSEETQYF. Here the CDR3 DNA reads TGTGCCAGCAGCTTGGCAGGATCCGAAGAGACCCAGTACTTC.

The chain uses TRBV6-5 and TRBJ1-2; a weak D match, TRBD1 (5 bases). V lost 8 bases and J 6 bases, leaving 10 bases between the germline ends. The CDR3 has 11 amino acids. Per the germline V gene, CDR1 is MNHEY and CDR2 is SVGAGI. The CDR3 region has the DNA TGTGCCAGCGAAGGGGTAAATGGCTACACCTTC. Amino acids: CASEGVNGYTF.

The chain joins TRBV19 to TRBJ2-1; TRBD2 aligns across 10 bases. CDR1 LNHDA and CDR2 SQIVND come from the germline V gene (reference sequence). The V segment lost 3 bases and the J segment 7 bases; nucleotides outside the gene matches: 6. The CDR3 extends over 15 amino acids. CDR3 protein: CASSILAGVPNEQFF. The CDR3 coding sequence is TGTGCCAGTAGTATTCTAGCGGGGGTACCAAATGAGCAGTTCTTC.

This chain joins TRBV7-9 and TRBJ2-1; 8 nucleotides agree with TRBD1. With V trimmed by 1 base and J by 4 bases, 3 bases remained unmatched. Germline V lookup: CDR1 SEHNR, CDR2 FQNEAQ (reference sequence). The CDR3 totals 15 residues. The CDR3 spells CASSLGDRPYNEQFF. CDR3 nucleotide sequence: TGTGCCAGCAGCTTAGGGGACAGGCCATACAATGAGCAGTTCTTC.